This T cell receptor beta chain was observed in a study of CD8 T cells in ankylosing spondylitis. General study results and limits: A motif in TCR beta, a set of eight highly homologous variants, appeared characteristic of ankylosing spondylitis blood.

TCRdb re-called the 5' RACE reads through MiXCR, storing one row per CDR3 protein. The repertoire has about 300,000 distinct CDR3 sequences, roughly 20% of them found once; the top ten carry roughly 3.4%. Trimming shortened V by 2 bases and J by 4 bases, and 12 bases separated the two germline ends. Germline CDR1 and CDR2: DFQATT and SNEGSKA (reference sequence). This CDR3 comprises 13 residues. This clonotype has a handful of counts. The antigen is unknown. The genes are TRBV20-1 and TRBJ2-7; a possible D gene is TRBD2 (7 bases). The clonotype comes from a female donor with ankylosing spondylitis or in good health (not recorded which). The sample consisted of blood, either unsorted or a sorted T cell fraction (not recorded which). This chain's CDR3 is CSARSGGRYEQYF. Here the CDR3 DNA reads TGCAGTGCTAGATCCGGGGGGCGTTACGAGCAGTACTTC.